The clone carrying this TCR beta chain has just a few counts. The sample originates from a study of technical replicates of blood from a few donors. Germline values: CDR1 SGHNT, CDR2 YYREEE (reference sequence). CDR3 size: 17 residues. V lost 6 bases, J lost 0 bases, and 16 bases lay in between. Assay: immunoSEQ multiplex PCR; the TCRdb copy retains only in-frame clones and omits some. The data show 84,000 or so clones, 90% to 95% seen once. The chain is built from TRBV5-4 and TRBJ2-6; D is possibly TRBD1 (6 bases). This TCR came from a human donor in good health. The sequenced material came from T cells isolated from PBMCs. The CDR3 sequence: CASTGQLRFSGANVLTF. The CDR3, as DNA: TGTGCCAGCACCGGACAGTTAAGGTTCTCTGGGGCCAACGTCCTGACTTTC.